This section outlines one T cell receptor (beta chain) sequence together with its context. This record belongs to a study of blood T cell repertoires in COVID-19. Measured with immunoSEQ multiplex PCR; TCRdb has only the in-frame clones, and not every one. The table includes around 270,000 clones, around 90% detected once. J gave up 3 bases and V 4 bases, and 4 bases lay outside the gene matches. CDR3 length: 15 residues. The V gene's germline CDR1 is SGHTA and CDR2 FQGTGA. This clonotype was sampled from a woman in her sixties or seventies with COVID-19, enrolled during active disease. This rearrangement joins TRBV7-3 to TRBJ2-1; 9 nucleotides line up with TRBD2. The specimen was peripheral blood. As DNA, the CDR3 is TGTGCCAGCAGCTCCGTAGCGGGAGACTACAATGAGCAGTTCTTC. Translation gives CASSSVAGDYNEQFF.